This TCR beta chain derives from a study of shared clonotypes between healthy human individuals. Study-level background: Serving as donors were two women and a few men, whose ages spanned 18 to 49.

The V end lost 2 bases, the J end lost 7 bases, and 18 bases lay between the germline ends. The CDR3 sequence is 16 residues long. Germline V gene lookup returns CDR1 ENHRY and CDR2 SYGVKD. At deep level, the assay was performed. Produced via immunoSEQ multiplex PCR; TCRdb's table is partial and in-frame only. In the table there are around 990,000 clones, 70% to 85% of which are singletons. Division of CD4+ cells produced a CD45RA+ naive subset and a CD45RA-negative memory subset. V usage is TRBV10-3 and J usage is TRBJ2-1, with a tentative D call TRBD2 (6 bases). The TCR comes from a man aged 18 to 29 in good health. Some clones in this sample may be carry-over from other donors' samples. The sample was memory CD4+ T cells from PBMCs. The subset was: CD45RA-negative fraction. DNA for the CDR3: TGTGCCATCAGTGAGGCTCCGGGACTTAAGGGAAATGAGCAGTTCTTC. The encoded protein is CAISEAPGLKGNEQFF.